This is a list of T cell receptor beta chains from one sample in a study of T cell repertoires in ileal Crohn's disease. Data came from immunoSEQ multiplex PCR; TCRdb stores just in-frame clones and leaves some out. The table lists under 2,500 clones, around 93% of them singletons. Sequencing was done on a sample of ileal tissue. These receptor sequences come from an adult with Crohn's disease. The CDR3 runs from the conserved cysteine through the conserved F or W. Fields, in order: J gene, clone size, D gene, V gene, CDR3 DNA, CDR3 protein. A D gene is named only where the DNA matches it firmly. Only part of the rows carry a size: once, few, many, or a class if the clone is expanded.

TRBJ1-5	NA	NA	TRBV23-1	TGCGCCAGCAGTCAACGGGCTTCAAGGGTGAATCAGCCCCAGCATTTT	CASSQRASRVNQPQHF
TRBJ2-7	NA	TRBD2	TRBV7-2	TGTGCCAGCAGCCCCCGGGCCAGCGGGGGACGAGAGCAGTACTTC	CASSPRASGGREQYF
TRBJ2-6	NA	NA	TRBV6-5	TGTGGACGGGCAGGGCGCTCCGGGGCCAACGTCCTGACTTTC	CGRAGRSGANVLTF
TRBJ2-3	NA	NA	TRBV7-9	TGTGCCAGCAGCCCGGGACCCAGCACAGATACGCAGTATTTT	CASSPGPSTDTQYF
TRBJ2-7	NA	TRBD1	TRBV25-1	TGTGCCAGCAGTGGGACTCATACAGGGGGGTTTTACGAGCAGTACTTC	CASSGTHTGGFYEQYF
TRBJ1-2	NA	NA	TRBV2	TGTGCCAGCAGAATTCAGGTTCTAGAGGGGGGCTACACCTTC	CASRIQVLEGGYTF
TRBJ2-7	NA	TRBD1	TRBV6-5	TGTGCCAGCAGTTTAAACAGGGGTATGGGCGAGCAGTACTTC	CASSLNRGMGEQYF
TRBJ1-1	NA	NA	TRBV14	TGTGCCAGCAGCCAAGACGGCGAAGGGGTGAACACTGAAGCTTTCTTT	CASSQDGEGVNTEAFF
TRBJ1-6	NA	TRBD1	TRBV9	TGTGCCAGCGGGACAGGGGGCATTTCACCCCTCCACTTT	CASGTGGISPLHF
TRBJ1-3	once	NA	TRBV7-8	TGTGCCAGCAGCCTCGGGACTGCTGGAAACACCATATATTTT	CASSLGTAGNTIYF
TRBJ2-1	once	TRBD2	TRBV15	TGTGCCACCAGCGGGACTAGCGGGAGTTGGGATGAGCAGTTCTTC	CATSGTSGSWDEQFF
TRBJ2-7	NA	NA	TRBV4-2	TGTGCCAGCAGCCAAGGGCTATCTAGCGAATCCTACGAGCAGTACTTC	CASSQGLSSESYEQYF
TRBJ2-2	NA	TRBD2	TRBV5-1	TGCGCCAGCAGCTCACAAGCGGGGGGGAACACCGGGGAGCTGTTTTTT	CASSSQAGGNTGELFF
TRBJ2-3	NA	NA	TRBV9	TGTGCCAGCAGCGGGGGTAGCACAGATACGCAGTATTTT	CASSGGSTDTQYF
TRBJ1-5	once	NA	TRBV29-1	TGCAGCGTTGAGCTACAGGGTATGGGCAATCAGCCCCAGCATTTT	CSVELQGMGNQPQHF
TRBJ1-2	once	NA	TRBV27	TGTGCCAGCAGCGATTACCCCGGGACACCCTATGGCTACACCTTC	CASSDYPGTPYGYTF
TRBJ2-5	NA	NA	TRBV5-1	TGCGCCAGCAGCTTGGTGGGCGGAGGGAGTCAAGAGACCCAGTACTTC	CASSLVGGGSQETQYF
TRBJ2-3	NA	NA	TRBV5-1	TGCGCCAGCAGCGGTCAAGACGGCACAGATACGCAGTATTTT	CASSGQDGTDTQYF
TRBJ2-1	NA	TRBD2	TRBV7-3	TGTGCCAGCAGCTCCCCCGGGGCGGGACTAGCGGGTAGTGAGCAGTTCTTC	CASSSPGAGLAGSEQFF
TRBJ2-7	NA	NA	TRBV5-5	TGTGCCAGCAGGATTGATAGCGCCTCCTACGAGCAGTACTTC	CASRIDSASYEQYF
TRBJ2-3	NA	TRBD2	TRBV10-3	TGTGCCATCACCCTAGCGGGGACCACAGATACGCAGTATTTT	CAITLAGTTDTQYF
TRBJ1-5	NA	NA	TRBV5-6	TGTGCCAGCAGCGTGGGCGGAAATCAGCCCCAGCATTTT	CASSVGGNQPQHF
TRBJ2-1	NA	NA	TRBV11-3	TGTGCCAGCAGAACGACACGGGGAAGCTCCTACAATGAGCAGTTCTTC	CASRTTRGSSYNEQFF
TRBJ2-1	NA	NA	TRBV7-7	TGTGCTAGCAGCCGAGACCTAGGGAGGCGATACAATGAGCAGTTCTTC	CASSRDLGRRYNEQFF
TRBJ1-4	NA	NA	TRBV7-8	TGTGCCAGCAGCCCGCTATCAACTAATGAAAAACTGTTTTTT	CASSPLSTNEKLFF
TRBJ1-2	NA	TRBD1	TRBV10-3	TGTGCCATCCGGCCGGGACAGGGGTTTGGGTATGGCTACACCTTC	CAIRPGQGFGYGYTF
TRBJ1-5	once	NA	TRBV19	TGTGCCAGTAGTTCCCAGGGATGGGCTCAGCCCCAGCATTTT	CASSSQGWAQPQHF
TRBJ2-5	NA	TRBD2	TRBV2	TGTGCCAGCAGTGAAGAGGGACTAGCGCTCCAAGAGACCCAGTACTTC	CASSEEGLALQETQYF
TRBJ2-7	NA	TRBD1	TRBV11-3	TGTGCCAGCAGCTTAGGCAGGGGGACAGTAACCTACGAGCAGTACTTC	CASSLGRGTVTYEQYF
TRBJ2-7	NA	NA	TRBV4-3	TGCGCCAGCAGCCAAGGTTCCCGTACTAACGAGCAGTACTTC	CASSQGSRTNEQYF
TRBJ1-2	NA	TRBD1	TRBV19	TGTGCCAGTAGTGCTACAGGGGGCTCCAACTATGGCTACACCTTC	CASSATGGSNYGYTF
TRBJ2-7	NA	TRBD1	TRBV29-1	TGCAGCGCTGAAACCCCGTCGCGACAGGGGGCCCACGAGCAGTACTTC	CSAETPSRQGAHEQYF
TRBJ1-5	NA	NA	TRBV12-5	TGTGCTAGTGGTTCAACCCAGGCAGGGGACCAGCCCCAGCATTTT	CASGSTQAGDQPQHF
TRBJ2-3	NA	NA	TRBV30	TGTGCCCTGGGATGGGGTCGCGCAGATACGCAGTATTTT	CALGWGRADTQYF
TRBJ1-1	once	NA	TRBV7-9	TGTGCCAGCAGCTCCCCGAACACTGAAGCTTTCTTT	CASSSPNTEAFF
TRBJ2-7	once	TRBD1	TRBV19	TGTGCCAGTAGTATTGGTGACAGGGCCTACGAGCAGTACTTC	CASSIGDRAYEQYF
TRBJ2-3	NA	TRBD2	TRBV28	TGTGCCAGCACCGCGACTAGCGGGGGGGCTGAAGATACGCAGTATTTT	CASTATSGGAEDTQYF
TRBJ1-1	NA	NA	TRBV5-1	TGCGCCAGCAGCTTGGAAGGGGGGTACACTGAAGCTTTCTTT	CASSLEGGYTEAFF
TRBJ2-2	NA	NA	TRBV2	TGTGCCAGCTGCGAGACGAACACCGGGGAGCTGTTTTTT	CASCETNTGELFF
TRBJ1-6	NA	NA	TRBV5-1	TGCGCCAGCAGCAGGGGCCCCAAGGGTTCACCCCTCCACTTT	CASSRGPKGSPLHF
TRBJ2-3	NA	TRBD1	TRBV25-1	TGTGCCAGCACCTCTTTCCCAGGGGGCAGTAGGACAGATACGCAGTATTTT	CASTSFPGGSRTDTQYF
TRBJ1-2	once	NA	TRBV27	TGTGCCAGCAGTTCGCCGGGACGCGGGGACTATGGCTACACCTTC	CASSSPGRGDYGYTF